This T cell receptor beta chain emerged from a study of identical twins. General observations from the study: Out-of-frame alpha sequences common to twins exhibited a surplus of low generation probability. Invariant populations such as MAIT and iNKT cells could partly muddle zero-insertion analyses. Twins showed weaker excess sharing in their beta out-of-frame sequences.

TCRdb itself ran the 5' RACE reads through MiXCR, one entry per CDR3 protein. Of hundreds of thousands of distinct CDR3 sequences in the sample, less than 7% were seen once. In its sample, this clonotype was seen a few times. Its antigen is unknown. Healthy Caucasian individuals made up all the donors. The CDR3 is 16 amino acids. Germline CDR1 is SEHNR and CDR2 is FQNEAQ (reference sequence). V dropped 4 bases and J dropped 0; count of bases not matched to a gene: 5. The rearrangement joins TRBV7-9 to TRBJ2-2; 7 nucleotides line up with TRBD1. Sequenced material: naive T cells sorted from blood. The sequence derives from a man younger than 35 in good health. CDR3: CASSSPGQTNTGELFF. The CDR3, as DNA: TGTGCCAGCAGCTCTCCGGGACAGACGAACACCGGGGAGCTGTTTTTT.